The entry that follows covers one TCR beta chain sequence. The antigen this receptor binds is unknown. This sample was included in a study of cytomegalovirus exposure and HLA in healthy donors (dated by TCRdb to 2016 to 2017). General notes on the study: According to an earlier analysis of 550 to 700 of the donors, about 170 million T cells yielded 95 million to 140 million unique TCR beta sequences and approximately 280 Gb of sequence data. To decide whether each TCR beta V gene segment behaved as functional or pseudogenic, an earlier analysis of approximately 620 of the donors relied on high-throughput TCR beta sequencing. The study was designed to test whether signatures of past pathogen exposure could be identified by cataloging public T cell receptors. Genome-wide SNP genotypes for about 65% of the 666 donors were used in a later genetic analysis, which treated that subset as a discovery cohort. Besides the first cohort of around 700 subjects, a separate validation cohort made up of 95 to 150 different subjects was used. Every discovery cohort repertoire had been produced on one sequencing platform. A later analysis re-examined previously published TCR beta repertoires from more than 600 donors and added high-resolution HLA genotyping to investigate patterns of TCR occurrence. Of the 300 to 450 genotyped donors, 75% to 85% were placed in the genetic ancestry cluster associated with self-reported Caucasian donors. The T cell repertoires of 666 subjects were profiled by immunosequencing and related to cytomegalovirus serostatus. Four to six DR-DQ haplotypes were handled as single units for association and clustering, since linkage in the cohort was strong. The number of donors typed differed by locus, with about 629-630 for A, B, C, DRB1 and DQB1, 522 for DQA1, about 610 for DPA1, and 472 for DPB1. Rather than using new phenotypic data, the later analysis identified candidate immune exposures from TCR beta sequences and from how often those sequences occurred across donors. An early release that covered 500 to 800 HLA-typed donors contained approximately 300 gigabases of sequencing data and around 85 million unique TCR sequences. HLA typing included class I and class II loci at four-digit resolution. Alongside the repertoire data, information on donor age, sex, ethnicity and CMV serostatus was compiled. To predict cytomegalovirus infection status, the study brought together high-throughput TCR immunosequencing, statistical association of individual TCRs with disease status, and machine learning. Across approximately 400 genotyped donors of the cohort, an average of roughly 230,000 unique TCR beta nucleotide sequences per donor were sequenced, and 15% to 20% of those sequences were non-productive. Points the paper makes about the study in general: The 87-base-pair reads could not distinguish some IMGT-functional V segments, including TRBV6-2 and TRBV6-3, so those segments were excluded. According to a later analysis, parvovirus B19, influenza, CMV and Epstein-Barr virus appeared linked to several top co-occurrence clusters. Correlated functional status among segregating V segments might reflect linkage disequilibrium, but an unknown experimental factor could not be ruled out. A few of the identified cytomegalovirus-associated TCR beta chains were confirmed in vitro to be specific for cytomegalovirus antigens. A cluster of highly shared sequence variants was judged likely to be a technical artifact of the sequencing pipeline. Sequencing depth was assumed to be roughly uniform across donors in the presence/absence analyses, though that assumption may not hold. At a false discovery rate of 0.05, a later analysis linked under 20,000 TCR beta sequences to specific HLA alleles. Strong co-occurrence of HLA alleles, especially DR and DQ, made assigning TCR associations to individual alleles difficult. In a later analysis, HLA-associated TCR beta chains showed more clonal expansion and lower generation probabilities than non-associated chains that were equally common. An association between a missense DCLRE1C variant and V-gene and J-gene trimming of TCR beta chains was found in a later genetic analysis and replicated in an independent cohort. Across donors, most TCR sequences were observed very rarely, whereas some public TCRs were present in many individuals. According to a later genetic analysis, donors in an Asian-associated ancestry cluster had fewer N-insertions in productive TCRs than the approximately 610-donor mean. Because HLA typing was unavailable for some donors at each locus, only the typed subset was used in association tests. A further reported finding was that TCR beta sequences accurately predicted the HLA-A and HLA-B alleles for most subjects in the first cohort. In an earlier analysis of about 600 of the donors, most TCR beta V segments appeared in productive rearrangements about 87% or about 30% of the time, broadly matching IMGT annotations. The authors suggested that the approach could potentially be extended to other disease states and immunological phenotypes. The only immune exposure information available for the cohort was CMV serostatus. The cohort was sequenced for TCR beta chains only, and without alpha or paired-chain data the features that could be detected were limited. According to a later analysis, TCR association rates differed among HLA loci, with DRB1 alleles showing the most associated TCRs and HLA-C alleles showing the fewest. A later analysis found that most CMV-associated TCR beta chains appeared HLA-restricted, with HLA associations seemingly driven largely by CMV exposure. Seventeen rarely observed V segments, including chromosome 9 orphons, were excluded from the earlier analysis of almost 600 of the donors because counts were too low. The classifier was reported to diagnose cytomegalovirus status with high specificity and sensitivity in both the original and validation cohorts. In the study, 150 to 200 TCR beta chains were listed as associated with cytomegalovirus.

In total, 630 or so healthy bone marrow donors made up the cohort. At the time of sampling, every cohort member was nominally healthy, though immune exposures that went unrecorded were likely present. The donor was CMV seropositive and was included in the group of 290 or so seropositive cohort members. Every donor gave a peripheral blood sample, and the peripheral blood mononuclear cells from that sample were used for TCR beta sequencing. The Qiagen DNeasy Blood Extraction Kit was used to extract genomic DNA from the blood cell samples. For this chain, trimming is 4 bases at the V end and 3 bases at the J end, and the number of junction bases without a gene match is 5. CDR1 and CDR2 are read off the germline V gene as MDHEN and SYDVKM. Including the terminal cysteine and phenylalanine, the CDR3 comprises 15 residues. The only DNA kept is the CDR3, 45 bases in frame from the first base. Library preparation employed the immunoSEQ multiplex PCR assay. A mixture of 60 forward primers for TCR Vbeta segments and 13 reverse primers for TCR Jbeta segments was used in the multiplex PCR. Amplification of the CDR3 region of rearranged TCR beta genes was performed with a multiplex PCR assay on genomic DNA. On the Illumina HiSeq System, the amplified TCR beta libraries were sequenced as 87-base-pair reads. As for the original processing: Across the 500 to 750 repertoires, a later analysis counted roughly 77 million unique TCR beta chains, roughly 11 million of which were shared by at least two donors. Raw reads were error-corrected and collapsed into unique sequences by a nearest-neighbor algorithm in which closely related sequences were merged to remove PCR and sequencing errors. Alignment of CDR3 sequences to IMGT reference sequences was used to assign V, D and J gene segments. For a sequence to be retained, a match of at least six nucleotides to both a V gene segment and a J gene segment was required. A rearrangement was called productive if the CDR3 had no stop codons and remained in frame with V and J, and every other rearrangement was called non-productive. CDR3 was defined by IMGT convention, running from the second conserved V-encoded cysteine to the conserved J-encoded phenylalanine. Sequences without an unambiguous match to a single V gene segment were excluded from the earlier analysis of about 630 of the donors. An earlier analysis of roughly 590 of the donors called V segments functional above 56.7% productive rearrangements and segregating when the between-donor standard deviation exceeded 5%. To diagnose cytomegalovirus status from the catalog of TCR beta chain sequences, a statistical classification framework was built. In a later analysis, TCR nucleotide sequences were compared against IMGT/GENE-DB human TR gene sequences so that V and J genes could be assigned. A later analysis assigned CDR3 sequences and most-parsimonious VDJ recombination scenarios with the TCRdist pipeline. In a later analysis, every TCR beta chain was defined by the combination of its CDR3 amino acid sequence and its V-gene family, and reads without a unique V-gene family were dropped. In a later analysis, fewer than 650 highly shared, low-generation-probability nucleotide sequences were removed to address suspected cross-contamination and a sequencing artifact. In a later analysis, a clonal expansion index for each public chain was calculated from normalized within-repertoire ranks of inferred template counts. Generation probabilities in a later analysis came from a VDJ recombination model fitted to out-of-frame rearrangements, and those results were checked against IGoR. In a later analysis, hypergeometric tests were used to score TCR-TCR, TCR-HLA and TCR-CMV co-occurrence, with a repertoire-size bias correction applied to TCR pairs. To estimate false discovery rates, a later analysis permuted the HLA or CMV assignments 20 times. In a later analysis, co-occurring TCRs were grouped with DBSCAN, and TCRdist sequence similarity was added when clustering was performed within HLA-allele-positive subsets. Repertoires with fewer than 30,000 or more than 120,000 public chains were left out of co-occurrence clustering, as were about 5 repertoires with anomalous nucleotide sharing. Drawn from immuneACCESS, this table holds only the in-frame rearrangements with V and J called that TCRdb kept. Clones are partly lost; checked studies trace under half to an unresolved V gene and leave the rest unexplained. The DNA was the basis for D and trimming; V, J and clone size are from that table. The table of this sample itemizes 87,000 or so clones. The ten largest clones add up to 15% of the sample.

This TCR derives from a man aged 45 to 65 in good health and CMV-seropositive. Sequenced input: PBMCs. This chain is built from TRBV28 and TRBJ2-7; 11 junctional bases match TRBD2. The DNA sequence is TGTGCCAGCAGTTCCCCTAGCGGGAGGTTCTACGAGCAGTACTTC. It is translated as CASSSPSGRFYEQYF.